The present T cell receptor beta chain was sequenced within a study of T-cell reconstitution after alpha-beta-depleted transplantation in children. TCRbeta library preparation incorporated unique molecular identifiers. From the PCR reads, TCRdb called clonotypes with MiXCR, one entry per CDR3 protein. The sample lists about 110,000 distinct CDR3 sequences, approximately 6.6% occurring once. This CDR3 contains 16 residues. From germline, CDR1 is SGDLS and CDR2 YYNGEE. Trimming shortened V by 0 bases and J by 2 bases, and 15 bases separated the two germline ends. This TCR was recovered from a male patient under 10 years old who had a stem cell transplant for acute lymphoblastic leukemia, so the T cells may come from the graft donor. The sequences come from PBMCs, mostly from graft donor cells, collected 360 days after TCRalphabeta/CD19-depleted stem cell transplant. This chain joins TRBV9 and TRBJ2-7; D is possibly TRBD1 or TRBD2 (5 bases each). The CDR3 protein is CASSVGRGAVAYEQYF. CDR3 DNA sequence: TGTGCCAGCAGCGTAGGGAGAGGGGCCGTCGCCTACGAGCAGTACTTC.